The clone carrying this T cell receptor (beta chain) appeared once. Its antigen remains unknown. The method was immunoSEQ multiplex PCR; TCRdb's version includes in-frame clones alone and lacks a portion of them. The sample shows around 90,000 clones, approximately 94% of them seen only once. CDR3 length: 12 amino acids. Germline assignment: CDR1 SNHLY and CDR2 FYNNEI. V lost 8 bases and J lost 5, with 13 bases in between. These data belong to a study of graft-versus-host responses after intestinal transplantation. Study context: Among the recipients, all got anti-thymocyte globulin induction and then tacrolimus and steroids for two to four years. Overall study results and limits: The highest levels of circulating GvH clones went along with early declines in HvG clones after transplant. Patients who carried graft-donor T cell macrochimerism also had high graft-versus-host to host-versus-graft clonal ratios in their allografts.

The chain couples TRBV2 to TRBJ2-7; weak D call: TRBD1 (6 bases). Material: unstimulated CD4+ T cells sorted from spleen or lymph node cells, obtained before transplant. The sequence derives from a human donor who was the organ donor for an intestinal transplant. CDR3 sequence reads: CASGTGMHEQYF. For the CDR3, the DNA is TGTGCCAGCGGTACAGGGATGCACGAGCAGTACTTC.